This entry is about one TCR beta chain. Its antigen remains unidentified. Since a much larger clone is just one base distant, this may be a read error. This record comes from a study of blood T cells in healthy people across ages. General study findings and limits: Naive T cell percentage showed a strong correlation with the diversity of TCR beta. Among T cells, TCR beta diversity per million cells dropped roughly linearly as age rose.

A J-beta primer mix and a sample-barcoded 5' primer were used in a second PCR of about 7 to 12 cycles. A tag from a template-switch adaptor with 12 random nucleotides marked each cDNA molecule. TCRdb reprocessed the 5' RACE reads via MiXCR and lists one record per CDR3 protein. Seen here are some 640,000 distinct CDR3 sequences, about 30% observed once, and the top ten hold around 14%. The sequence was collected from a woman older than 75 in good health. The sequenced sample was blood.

The chain's CDR3 is CASSVGERGDSQETQYF. As DNA, the CDR3 is TGTGCCAGCAGCGTAGGAGAGCGGGGGGACTCCCAAGAGACCCAGTACTTC. The genes are TRBV9 and TRBJ2-5; the match to TRBD2 covers 9 bases. CDR1 is SGDLS and CDR2 is YYNGEE in the germline V gene. V lost 0 bases and J lost 1; bases outside the gene matches: 7. The CDR3 sequence is 17 residues long.